These T cell receptor beta chains were read from a single sample in a study of OX40 agonist ivuxolimab in advanced cancers. The protocol was immunoSEQ multiplex PCR, while the TCRdb copy is restricted to in-frame clones and leaves out a portion. Of some 66,000 clones in the sample, roughly 91% were seen once. Sequenced here: CD4+ or CD8+ T cells sorted from blood, sampled in a trial of the OX40 agonist ivuxolimab. These receptors were taken from an adult with an advanced solid tumor such as melanoma, head and neck, liver or kidney cancer. Each CDR3 is given with its conserved first and last residue. Each record gives: D gene, clone size, J gene, V gene, CDR3 DNA, CDR3 protein. D genes are given only for firm matches. Clone size is shown for a subset of rows, as once, few, many or a class of expanded clone.

d_gene: .; abundance: .; j_gene: TRBJ2-1; v_gene: TRBV5-1; CDR3nt: TGCGCCAGCAGCTCGGACAGCCCCTCCTACAATGAGCAGTTCTTC; CDR3aa: CASSSDSPSYNEQFF
d_gene: .; abundance: .; j_gene: TRBJ2-1; v_gene: TRBV15; CDR3nt: TGTGCCACCAGCAGAGAAGGGATGGGGGGGCGTGAGCAGTTCTTC; CDR3aa: CATSREGMGGREQFF
d_gene: .; abundance: .; j_gene: TRBJ1-3; v_gene: TRBV6-7; CDR3nt: TGTGCCAGGGGCGCCGGGACATCCCACCTCTCTGGAAACACCATATATTTT; CDR3aa: CARGAGTSHLSGNTIYF
d_gene: TRBD1; abundance: .; j_gene: TRBJ2-7; v_gene: TRBV15; CDR3nt: TGTGCCACCAGCAGAGGTGGGACAGCCTACGAGCAGTACTTC; CDR3aa: CATSRGGTAYEQYF
d_gene: .; abundance: .; j_gene: TRBJ1-4; v_gene: TRBV5-1; CDR3nt: TGCGCCAGCATGGCGGACGATGAAAAACTGTTTTTT; CDR3aa: CASMADDEKLFF
d_gene: .; abundance: .; j_gene: TRBJ1-5; v_gene: TRBV6-1; CDR3nt: TGTGCCAGCACAGGGAATAGCAATCAGCCCCAGCATTTT; CDR3aa: CASTGNSNQPQHF
d_gene: TRBD2; abundance: .; j_gene: TRBJ2-3; v_gene: TRBV7-3; CDR3nt: TGTGCCAGCAGCTCTACCTCCCGTAGCGGGGGGGCAAGTGATACGCAGTATTTT; CDR3aa: CASSSTSRSGGASDTQYF
d_gene: TRBD1; abundance: .; j_gene: TRBJ1-1; v_gene: TRBV5-4; CDR3nt: TGTGCCAGCAGCCGGCGGGACAGCCAGAACACTGAAGCTTTCTTT; CDR3aa: CASSRRDSQNTEAFF
d_gene: TRBD2; abundance: .; j_gene: TRBJ2-7; v_gene: TRBV6-6; CDR3nt: TGTGCCAGCAGGGGTAGCGGGGGGGCCGAGTCCTACGAGCAGTACTTC; CDR3aa: CASRGSGGAESYEQYF
d_gene: .; abundance: once; j_gene: TRBJ1-1; v_gene: TRBV11-2; CDR3nt: TGTGCCAGCAGCTTCCGGGGGGAAGGGTCTGAAGCTTTCTTT; CDR3aa: CASSFRGEGSEAFF
d_gene: .; abundance: .; j_gene: TRBJ1-2; v_gene: TRBV10-3; CDR3nt: TGTGCCAGCCGGGGGGTCGCCCAATCCCTTTATGGCTACACCTTC; CDR3aa: CASRGVAQSLYGYTF
d_gene: .; abundance: few; j_gene: TRBJ1-2; v_gene: TRBV7-8; CDR3nt: TGTGCCAGCAGCGACGAGTATGGCTACACCTTC; CDR3aa: CASSDEYGYTF
d_gene: TRBD2; abundance: .; j_gene: TRBJ2-2; v_gene: TRBV7-3; CDR3nt: TGTGCCAGCAGCTTACAGCGGGGAAACACCGGGGAGCTGTTTTTT; CDR3aa: CASSLQRGNTGELFF
d_gene: TRBD2; abundance: .; j_gene: TRBJ2-1; v_gene: TRBV7-9; CDR3nt: TGTGCCAGCAGCTTTAGCGGGGAACCCTACAATGAGCAGTTCTTC; CDR3aa: CASSFSGEPYNEQFF
d_gene: .; abundance: .; j_gene: TRBJ1-2; v_gene: TRBV18; CDR3nt: TGTGCCAGCTCACCATCCGCACTTGTACGTGGCTACACCTTC; CDR3aa: CASSPSALVRGYTF
d_gene: .; abundance: once; j_gene: TRBJ2-2; v_gene: TRBV10-1; CDR3nt: TGCGCCAGCAGTGTCGTGGGTTTAGGGGAGCTGTTTTTT; CDR3aa: CASSVVGLGELFF
d_gene: .; abundance: .; j_gene: TRBJ1-4; v_gene: TRBV5-1; CDR3nt: TGCGCCAGCAGCTGGGACACGTCGGCACTGTTTTTT; CDR3aa: CASSWDTSALFF
d_gene: .; abundance: .; j_gene: TRBJ1-2; v_gene: TRBV11-2; CDR3nt: TGTGCCAGCAGCTCCCTACATCGGCGGGGCTATGGCTACACCTTC; CDR3aa: CASSSLHRRGYGYTF
d_gene: .; abundance: .; j_gene: TRBJ2-3; v_gene: TRBV9; CDR3nt: TGTGCCAGCAGCTTCACCGGGACACAAAGCACAGATACGCAGTATTTT; CDR3aa: CASSFTGTQSTDTQYF
d_gene: TRBD2; abundance: .; j_gene: TRBJ2-7; v_gene: TRBV11-2; CDR3nt: TGTGCCAGCAGCTTAGTCGGCGGGAGCAGCTCCTACGAGCAGTACTTC; CDR3aa: CASSLVGGSSSYEQYF
d_gene: .; abundance: .; j_gene: TRBJ1-1; v_gene: TRBV5-8; CDR3nt: TGTGCCAGCAGCTTAAGTACAGGGCCAGCTTTCTTT; CDR3aa: CASSLSTGPAFF
d_gene: .; abundance: .; j_gene: TRBJ1-5; v_gene: TRBV18; CDR3nt: TGTGCCAGCTCACCAGGCGACATCCTAAACGGTCTGCCCCAGCATTTT; CDR3aa: CASSPGDILNGLPQHF
d_gene: .; abundance: .; j_gene: TRBJ1-2; v_gene: TRBV5-4; CDR3nt: TGTGCCAGCAGCTTTCCGGGCAGAAAGATTAACTATGGCTACACCTTC; CDR3aa: CASSFPGRKINYGYTF
d_gene: TRBD1; abundance: once; j_gene: TRBJ2-7; v_gene: TRBV12-5; CDR3nt: TGTGCTAGTGGTCCGGGACAGGGGGCGGGTACCTACGAGCAGTACTTC; CDR3aa: CASGPGQGAGTYEQYF
d_gene: .; abundance: .; j_gene: TRBJ2-5; v_gene: TRBV7-9; CDR3nt: TGTGCCAGCAGCCCCCGCCGCGGCAATCCTTCCGGCGGAGAGACCCAGTACTTC; CDR3aa: CASSPRRGNPSGGETQYF
d_gene: .; abundance: .; j_gene: TRBJ1-5; v_gene: TRBV10-3; CDR3nt: TGTGCCATCAGTCCACGAGGTAGGGAAGGACAGCCCCAGCATTTT; CDR3aa: CAISPRGREGQPQHF
d_gene: .; abundance: .; j_gene: TRBJ2-3; v_gene: TRBV9; CDR3nt: TGTGCCAGCAGCGTAGTAGGGACCACACACGATACGCAGTATTTT; CDR3aa: CASSVVGTTHDTQYF
d_gene: .; abundance: .; j_gene: TRBJ2-5; v_gene: TRBV10-2; CDR3nt: TGCGCCAGCAGGGGCAGCCAAGAGACCCAGTACTTC; CDR3aa: CASRGSQETQYF
d_gene: .; abundance: .; j_gene: TRBJ2-2; v_gene: TRBV6-4; CDR3nt: TGTGCCAGCAGTTTTTCGGCACTCAACACCGGGGAGCTGTTTTTT; CDR3aa: CASSFSALNTGELFF
d_gene: .; abundance: .; j_gene: TRBJ2-7; v_gene: TRBV30; CDR3nt: TGTGCCTTAATCACTTCCGGGACGGCCTCCTACGAGCAGTACTTC; CDR3aa: CALITSGTASYEQYF
d_gene: .; abundance: .; j_gene: TRBJ1-1; v_gene: TRBV5-8; CDR3nt: TGTGCCAGCAGCTCTAGAGGCGGGACATTCTTGAACACTGAAGCTTTCTTT; CDR3aa: CASSSRGGTFLNTEAFF
d_gene: TRBD1; abundance: .; j_gene: TRBJ2-7; v_gene: TRBV15; CDR3nt: TGTGCCACCAGCAGAGAGAGGGGGCGCTTCTACGAGCAGTACTTC; CDR3aa: CATSRERGRFYEQYF
d_gene: .; abundance: .; j_gene: TRBJ2-5; v_gene: TRBV5-1; CDR3nt: TGCGCCAGCAGCTTGATGAGAGGGGAGACCCAGTACTTC; CDR3aa: CASSLMRGETQYF
d_gene: .; abundance: few; j_gene: TRBJ1-5; v_gene: TRBV5-1; CDR3nt: TGCGCCAGCAGCTTGGGGCAGGGTGCGTCTCAGCCCCAGCATTTT; CDR3aa: CASSLGQGASQPQHF
d_gene: TRBD1; abundance: .; j_gene: TRBJ1-4; v_gene: TRBV2; CDR3nt: TGTGCCAGCAGTCTGGACAGGGGGAATACGCGTGAACTGTTTTTT; CDR3aa: CASSLDRGNTRELFF
d_gene: .; abundance: .; j_gene: TRBJ2-7; v_gene: TRBV6-5; CDR3nt: TGTGCCACAACCTTCGATTCTAGGATCGAGCAGTACTTC; CDR3aa: CATTFDSRIEQYF
d_gene: .; abundance: few; j_gene: TRBJ2-3; v_gene: TRBV5-1; CDR3nt: TGCGCCAGCAGCTTAGGTTCCTCCGGGTTTAGGGATACGCAGTATTTT; CDR3aa: CASSLGSSGFRDTQYF
d_gene: TRBD1; abundance: .; j_gene: TRBJ2-7; v_gene: TRBV10-1; CDR3nt: TGCGCCAGCAGTGAGAGAGTCCCGACGGACAGGGGGCTCTCCTACGAGCAGTACTTC; CDR3aa: CASSERVPTDRGLSYEQYF
d_gene: TRBD1; abundance: .; j_gene: TRBJ1-4; v_gene: TRBV5-6; CDR3nt: TGTGCCAGCAGTGGGGGGACAGGCCTCAATGAAAAACTGTTTTTT; CDR3aa: CASSGGTGLNEKLFF
d_gene: .; abundance: .; j_gene: TRBJ1-4; v_gene: TRBV5-1; CDR3nt: TGCGCCAGCAGCCGGGGAGGGGCAACTAATGAAAAACTGTTTTTT; CDR3aa: CASSRGGATNEKLFF
d_gene: .; abundance: .; j_gene: TRBJ1-1; v_gene: TRBV5-1; CDR3nt: TGCGCCAGCGGGAGGGCCCAGAACACTGAAGCTTTCTTT; CDR3aa: CASGRAQNTEAFF
d_gene: .; abundance: .; j_gene: TRBJ2-1; v_gene: TRBV7-8; CDR3nt: TGTGCCAGCAGCTTTGGGAGCAGCGCCAGCTCCTACAATGAGCAGTTCTTC; CDR3aa: CASSFGSSASSYNEQFF
d_gene: .; abundance: .; j_gene: TRBJ1-2; v_gene: TRBV25-1; CDR3nt: TGTGCCAGCAGGAAAGACGGTGAGGGCTATGGCTACACCTTC; CDR3aa: CASRKDGEGYGYTF
d_gene: TRBD2; abundance: .; j_gene: TRBJ2-5; v_gene: TRBV5-4; CDR3nt: TGTGCCAGCAGCTTGAAGACTAGCGGGGCGGAGACCCAGTACTTC; CDR3aa: CASSLKTSGAETQYF
d_gene: TRBD2; abundance: .; j_gene: TRBJ2-7; v_gene: TRBV7-2; CDR3nt: TGTGCCAGCAGCCTCAGCGGGGGGGCGGGCCACGAGCAGTACTTC; CDR3aa: CASSLSGGAGHEQYF
d_gene: .; abundance: .; j_gene: TRBJ1-2; v_gene: TRBV6-5; CDR3nt: TGTGCCAGCACGTCACTGTTAAACTATGGCTACACCTTC; CDR3aa: CASTSLLNYGYTF
d_gene: .; abundance: .; j_gene: TRBJ2-5; v_gene: TRBV6-1; CDR3nt: TGTGCCAGCTTGGGGGGCGGGAAGACCCAGTACTTC; CDR3aa: CASLGGGKTQYF
d_gene: .; abundance: .; j_gene: TRBJ1-2; v_gene: TRBV11-2; CDR3nt: TGTGCCAGCAGCTTAGATCGGGCAGACTACACCTTC; CDR3aa: CASSLDRADYTF
d_gene: .; abundance: .; j_gene: TRBJ1-5; v_gene: TRBV2; CDR3nt: TGTGCCAGCAGTGAGGGGCAGAGAAGAAGCAATCAGCCCCAGCATTTT; CDR3aa: CASSEGQRRSNQPQHF
d_gene: TRBD1; abundance: .; j_gene: TRBJ2-2; v_gene: TRBV7-2; CDR3nt: TGTGCCAGCATCAGGGGCAGGACAGGGGCCACCGGGGAGCTGTTTTTT; CDR3aa: CASIRGRTGATGELFF
d_gene: .; abundance: once; j_gene: TRBJ2-7; v_gene: TRBV7-2; CDR3nt: TGTGCCAGCAGCTCGAGCTCCTACGAGCAGTACTTC; CDR3aa: CASSSSSYEQYF
d_gene: .; abundance: once; j_gene: TRBJ2-7; v_gene: TRBV25-1; CDR3nt: TGTGCCAGCAGTGGGGGATACGAGCAGTACTTC; CDR3aa: CASSGGYEQYF
d_gene: .; abundance: .; j_gene: TRBJ1-4; v_gene: TRBV5-1; CDR3nt: TGCGCCAGCAGCTTGACCCAAACTAATGAAAAACTGTTTTTT; CDR3aa: CASSLTQTNEKLFF